The 30 T cell receptor beta chains given below trace back to one sample, sequenced in a study of Graves' ophthalmopathy and Graves' hyperthyroidism. RNA transcripts provided the template for amplifying TCR beta CDR3 regions. First-round RT-PCR employed HTBI primers, with a second-round multiplex PCR after it. MiXCR, applied by TCRdb to the multiplex PCR reads, yields one record per CDR3 protein. The table lists around 1.1 million distinct CDR3 sequences, about 38% of them singletons, with roughly 11% in the top ten. Source material: peripheral blood or thyroid tissue (not recorded which). These TCRs come from an adult man with Graves' hyperthyroidism.

V and J are TRBV5-1 and TRBJ1-6, with D possibly being TRBD1 (5 bases). The CDR3 loop spans 14 amino acids. Trimming took 4 bases from V and 8 from J, leaving 13 bases between them. CDR1 is SGHRS, CDR2 YFSETQ, per germline. The CDR3 sequence: CASSTAGTYSPLHF. CDR3 coding DNA: TGCGCCAGCAGCACGGCCGGGACGTATTCACCCCTCCACTTT.

The sample holds a few counts of this clonotype. The gene calls are TRBV6-6 and TRBJ2-2, with D maybe TRBD1 (5 bases). Trimming cost V 2 bases and J 5 bases, with 15 bases left between them. CDR1 is MNHNY, CDR2 SVGAGI, per germline (reference sequence). The length of the CDR3 is 16 residues. This chain's CDR3 is CASSYHDSKWTGELFF. The CDR3 DNA reads as TGTGCCAGCAGTTACCATGACAGTAAATGGACCGGGGAGCTGTTTTTT.

This clonotype appeared many times. J is TRBJ2-7 and V is TRBV2; D is possibly TRBD1 (7 bases). The CDR3 is made up of 15 amino acids. Deletions cut 7 bases from V and 5 bases from J, with 21 bases between. The germline V gene encodes CDR1 SNHLY and CDR2 FYNNEI. CDR3 in amino acids: CASTKSQGGGDEQYF. For the CDR3, the DNA is TGTGCCAGCACCAAATCGCAGGGGGGTGGGGACGAGCAGTACTTC.

There are many counts of this clonotype. The rearrangement joins TRBV10-3 to TRBJ1-1; tentatively, D is TRBD1 (5 bases). The CDR3 has 17 residues. V was trimmed by 6 bases and J by 0 bases, leaving 20 bases between them. Germline V gene lookup returns CDR1 ENHRY and CDR2 SYGVKD. The CDR3 DNA follows: TGTGCCATCAGCCGCACCCCTCGGGCAGGGTTGAACACTGAAGCTTTCTTT. Translated, it gives CAISRTPRAGLNTEAFF.

This clonotype has more than one count but fewer than ten. The V call is TRBV5-8, the J call TRBJ1-2; D gene unclear. V was trimmed by 1 base and J by 0 bases, leaving 13 bases between them. The CDR3 loop spans 16 amino acids. Per the germline V gene, CDR1 is SGHTS and CDR2 is YDEGEE. This chain's CDR3 is CASSLFQTYTNYGYTF. CDR3 in DNA: TGTGCCAGCAGCTTGTTCCAGACCTACACTAACTATGGCTACACCTTC.

The V call is TRBV3-1, the J call TRBJ1-5; 7 positions agree with TRBD1. The CDR3 length is 15 residues. Germline V gives CDR1 LGHDT, CDR2 YNNKEL (reference sequence). The V and J ends lost 5 bases and 3 bases, in that order; junction bases with no gene match: 7. The CDR3 DNA is TGTGCCAGCAGCATCGGGACAGCTACCAATCAGCCCCAGCATTTT. Protein product: CASSIGTATNQPQHF. The full variable domain, its missing parts supplied by reference TRBV3-1 and TRBJ1-5, is DTAVSQTPKYLVTQMGNDKSIKCEQNLGHDTMYWYKQDSKKFLKIMFSYNNKELIINETVPNRFSPKSPDKAHLNLHINSLELGDSAVYFCASSIGTATNQPQHFGDGTRLSIL.

This clonotype was detected a few times. This sequence joins TRBV5-4 and TRBJ2-7, with D possibly matching TRBD1 (6 bases). CDR3 length: 14 amino acids. Germline CDR1 is SGHNT and CDR2 is YYREEE (reference sequence). Trimming shortened V by 2 bases and J by 6 bases, and 15 bases separated the two germline ends. CDR3 residues: CASSFGQGISEQYF. In DNA form, the CDR3 reads TGTGCCAGCAGCTTCGGCCAGGGGATCTCCGAGCAGTACTTC.

This clonotype appeared a few times. This chain joins TRBV5-6 and TRBJ2-7; tentatively, D is TRBD1 (6 bases). Trimming pared 1 base from V and 3 bases from J, leaving 11 bases between. The CDR3 length is 14 residues. Per germline, CDR1 SGHDT and CDR2 YYEEEE. CDR3 in amino acids: CASSLRARGYEQYF. As DNA, the CDR3 is TGTGCCAGCAGCTTGAGGGCCAGGGGCTACGAGCAGTACTTC.

J is TRBJ1-5 and V is TRBV9; a weak D match, TRBD1 (6 bases). The CDR3 runs to 14 residues. Trimming took 5 bases from V and 2 from J, leaving 11 bases between them. Germline V gives CDR1 SGDLS, CDR2 YYNGEE. CDR3 DNA sequence: TGTGCCAGCAGTTTATGGACAGGCAATCAGCCCCAGCATTTT. Translating gives CASSLWTGNQPQHF.

This clonotype turned up a few times. V gene TRBV4-1 combines with J gene TRBJ2-2; 13 positions agree with TRBD2. Germline V gene lookup returns CDR1 MGHRA and CDR2 YSYEKL. Germline trimming cut 1 base from V and 4 bases from J; bases unmatched to any gene: 6. This CDR3 region has 18 residues. The CDR3: CASSQGPWTSGSTGELFF. CDR3 DNA sequence: TGCGCCAGCAGCCAAGGACCCTGGACTAGCGGGAGCACCGGGGAGCTGTTTTTT.

The gene calls are TRBV10-3 and TRBJ2-7; possibly TRBD1 for D (6 bases). The CDR3 has 13 residues. With 7 bases removed from V and 2 bases from J, the gap between germline ends came to 12 bases. Germline values: CDR1 ENHRY, CDR2 SYGVKD. The CDR3 loop is CAIKDSRTYEQYF. The CDR3 coding sequence is TGTGCCATCAAGGACAGTCGAACCTACGAGCAGTACTTC.

Ten or more counts support this clonotype. The gene calls are TRBV11-2 and TRBJ2-5; 11 nucleotides align to TRBD1. The CDR3 has 15 residues. Germline loops: CDR1 SGHAT, CDR2 FQNNGV. The trim removed 4 bases at V and 4 bases at J, leaving 5 bases unmatched. CDR3 DNA sequence: TGTGCCAGCAGCTCAAAGGGACAGGGGGGAGAGACCCAGTACTTC. Protein: CASSSKGQGGETQYF.

This clonotype came up a few times. J is TRBJ2-5 and V is TRBV5-1; TRBD1 matches at 9 bases. J was trimmed by 7 bases and V by 0 bases; bases with no gene match: 4. Germline V lookup: CDR1 SGHRS, CDR2 YFSETQ. The CDR3 consists of 14 residues. CDR3 region: CASSLDRGRTTQYF. The DNA of the CDR3 is TGCGCCAGCAGCTTGGACAGGGGGCGGACGACCCAGTACTTC.

The V gene is TRBV20-1, the J gene TRBJ1-2; maybe TRBD1 (5 bases). The V end was cut by 0 bases, the J end by 4 bases, with 9 bases between. Germline-derived CDR1 and CDR2 are DFQATT and SNEGSKA (reference sequence). This CDR3 is 13 amino acids long. The CDR3 loop is CSARDKDIYGYTF. CDR3 nucleotides: TGCAGTGCTAGAGACAAGGACATCTATGGCTACACCTTC.

This clonotype was seen repeatedly, ten times or more. The chain has TRBV7-2 and TRBJ1-4, with a weak D call TRBD1 (5 bases). Looked up from germline, CDR1 is SGHTA and CDR2 is FQGNSA. This CDR3 has 12 residues. Trimming pared 2 bases from V and 10 bases from J, leaving 8 bases between. CDR3 sequence (DNA): TGTGCCAGCAGCTTACAGGGTGGAAAACTGTTTTTT. Amino acid sequence: CASSLQGGKLFF.

V is TRBV14 and J is TRBJ1-1; D possibly corresponds to TRBD1 (6 bases). V was cut by 4 bases and J by 0 bases, with 15 bases left in between. This CDR3 comprises 16 residues. Looked up from germline, CDR1 is SGHDN and CDR2 is FVKESK. This CDR3 is CASSRRGTYLNTEAFF. In nucleotides, the CDR3 is TGTGCCAGCAGCCGCCGTGGGACATACTTGAACACTGAAGCTTTCTTT.

The chain recombines TRBV27 with TRBJ1-5, with D unclear. The germline V gene has CDR1 MNHEY and CDR2 SMNVEV (reference sequence). The ends were cut back, 5 bases at V and 3 bases at J, with 11 bases in the middle. CDR3 length: 14 residues. CDR3 sequence reads: CASSLHGSNQPQHF. CDR3 coding DNA: TGTGCCAGCAGTCTCCACGGTTCCAATCAGCCCCAGCATTTT.

As concerns this clonotype: The germline gene is not matched at one end of the junction; a read error may be the cause. This sequence joins TRBV7-2 and TRBJ2-2; D is uncertain. From germline, CDR1 is SGHTA and CDR2 FQGNSA. The CDR3 covers 16 residues. The CDR3 coding sequence is TGCGCCAGCAGCCAAGACCCCTCCCCGGGCACCGGGGAGCTGTTTTTT. This translates into CASSQDPSPGTGELFF. The entire variable domain, with the rest obtained from reference TRBV7-2 and TRBJ2-2, is as follows: GAGVSQSPSNKVTEKGKDVELRCDPISGHTALYWYRQSLGQGLEFLIYFQGNSAPDKSGLPSDRFSAERTGGSVSTLTIQRTQQEDSAVYLCASSQDPSPGTGELFFGEGSRLTVL.

Worth noting for this clonotype: A much larger clone is a single base away; this may be a read error. This chain uses TRBV7-9 with TRBJ2-5; D might be TRBD1 (5 bases). Germline assignment: CDR1 SEHNR and CDR2 FQNEAQ (reference sequence). The CDR3 totals 15 residues. CDR3 DNA sequence: TGTGCCAGCAGTCCGAACCGACAGCCTCAAGCGACCCAGTACTTC. Its translation is CASSPNRQPQATQYF.

With regard to this clonotype: This may be a read error, as it is one base from a much larger clone. The chain recombines TRBV6-2 or TRBV6-3 with TRBJ1-1; D is perhaps TRBD1 (5 bases). Germline loops: CDR1 MNHEY, CDR2 SVGEGT. Trimming removed 8 bases from V and 1 base from J, with 11 bases in between. CDR3 length: 13 residues. As DNA, the CDR3 is TGTGCCAGCGGAAGAACAGGGAACACTGAAGCTTTCTTT. This sequence encodes CASGRTGNTEAFF.

The V and J genes are TRBV25-1 and TRBJ1-6; 8 nucleotides align to TRBD1. V was pared by 8 bases and J by 10 bases, with 13 bases of the junction left unmatched. The length of the CDR3 is 15 residues. In germline, CDR1 is MGHDK, CDR2 SYGVNS. CDR3 coding DNA: TGTGCCAGCGTTACGACCGGGACAGGCGGATCACCCCTCCACTTT. This translates into CASVTTGTGGSPLHF.

Ten or more counts support this clonotype. The chain recombines TRBV7-8 with TRBJ1-4; no definite D call. CDR3 length equals 16 residues. V was clipped by 5 bases and J by 8 bases, with 21 bases between them. The germline V gene has CDR1 SGHVS and CDR2 FQNEAQ. The CDR3 DNA reads TGTGCCAGCAGCCCCAGCAGGCGGTACGCTTACGAAAAACTGTTTTTT. Translated, it gives CASSPSRRYAYEKLFF.

Ten or more counts support this clonotype. The V call is TRBV7-8, the J call TRBJ2-5, with 11 bases lining up with TRBD2. The CDR3 loop spans 17 amino acids. Germline trimming cut 2 bases from V and 4 bases from J; bases unmatched to any gene: 9. The germline gives CDR1 SGHVS, CDR2 FQNEAQ. CDR3 in DNA: TGTGCCAGCAGCTTATTGGCCCGGCTAGCGGGGGGAGAGACCCAGTACTTC. Translated, it gives CASSLLARLAGGETQYF.

This clonotype was observed at least ten times. The rearrangement joins TRBV5-4 to TRBJ2-5; 8 bases align to TRBD1. The trim removed 2 bases at V and 4 bases at J, leaving 7 bases unmatched. Germline V CDR1 and CDR2: SGHNT, YYREEE (reference sequence). This CDR3 region has 15 residues. The CDR3 region is CASSFDRGAAETQYF. The CDR3, as DNA: TGTGCCAGCAGCTTTGACAGGGGTGCTGCAGAGACCCAGTACTTC.

Many counts were recorded for this clonotype. The genes are TRBV9 and TRBJ2-5, with a possible D match to TRBD2 (7 bases). Germline values: CDR1 SGDLS, CDR2 YYNGEE. Between the trimmed V and J ends, which lost 2 bases and 5 bases, there was a span of 16 bases. The CDR3 totals 15 residues. The CDR3 bases are TGTGCCAGCAGCGTCGGTGGGGGGGGCAGGGAGACCCAGTACTTC. Protein: CASSVGGGGRETQYF.

In this sample, this clonotype turned up a few times. A much larger clone differs by one base, so this may be a read error. The chain combines TRBV7-9 with TRBJ1-6, with TRBD1 as a possible D gene (5 bases). From germline, CDR1 is SEHNR and CDR2 FQNEAQ (reference sequence). Trimming cost V 4 bases and J 7 bases, with 14 bases left between them. The CDR3 is 15 residues long. CDR3 protein: CASSSWSGANSPLHF. Written as DNA, the CDR3 is TGTGCCAGCAGCTCCTGGAGTGGGGCAAATTCACCCCTCCACTTT.

This clonotype was observed at least ten times. This chain uses TRBV2 with TRBJ1-4; D might be TRBD1 (5 bases). Germline loops: CDR1 SNHLY, CDR2 FYNNEI. Trimming removed 6 bases from V and 5 bases from J, with 22 bases in between. The CDR3 is 17 residues long. CDR3 protein: CASSAPRGGSLNEKLFF. Written as DNA, the CDR3 is TGTGCCAGCAGCGCCCCCCGGGGGGGAAGCTTGAATGAAAAACTGTTTTTT.

The chain is built from TRBV27 and TRBJ1-5, with TRBD1 identical over 8 bases. Trimming cost V 5 bases and J 6 bases; bases outside gene matches: 12. The germline V gene encodes CDR1 MNHEY and CDR2 SMNVEV (reference sequence). This CDR3 has 16 amino acids. The CDR3 region has the DNA TGTGCCAGCAGTCGCCGGACAGGGACAGGTACTCAGCCCCAGCATTTT. This sequence encodes CASSRRTGTGTQPQHF.

Points on this clonotype: At one boundary the junction diverges from the germline segment, which might be a read error. The V and J genes are TRBV15 and TRBJ2-7, with D unclear. Germline CDR1 reads LNHNV; CDR2 reads YYDKDF (reference sequence). CDR3 length: 13 amino acids. The CDR3 spells CAISDETGYEQYF. CDR3 in DNA: TGTGCCATCAGCGACGAGACTGGTTACGAGCAGTACTTC.

This clonotype was observed once. V usage is TRBV7-9 and J usage is TRBJ2-7; tentatively, D is TRBD1 (6 bases). The CDR3 sequence is 11 residues long. The germline CDR1 and CDR2 sequences are SEHNR and FQNEAQ (reference sequence). V dropped 1 base and J dropped 10 bases, with 8 bases sitting between them. As DNA, the CDR3 is TGTGCCAGCAGCTTAGAGGGGGACCAGTACTTC. Encoded protein: CASSLEGDQYF.